One and the same sample provided the 18 T cell receptor beta chains below, sequenced in a study of blood T cell repertoires in COVID-19. Clones were read by immunoSEQ multiplex PCR, and TCRdb kept only the in-frame ones, dropping some. The sample holds 100,000 to 120,000 clones, 72% seen once. The sequencing sample was made of peripheral blood. The receptors stem from a woman aged 55-69 years with acute or convalescent COVID-19.

V usage is TRBV6-1 and J usage is TRBJ2-2; D is uncertain. CDR1 is MNHNS and CDR2 is SASEGT in the germline V gene. The length of the CDR3 is 11 residues. Trimming removed 3 bases from V and 8 bases from J, with 4 bases in between. The CDR3: CASSERGELFF. Written as DNA, the CDR3 is TGTGCCAGCAGTGAGAGGGGGGAGCTGTTTTTT.

The V and J genes are TRBV20-1 and TRBJ2-5, with a possible D match to TRBD2 (5 bases). This CDR3 region has 10 residues. Germline V CDR1 and CDR2: DFQATT, SNEGSKA (reference sequence). V shed 6 bases and J shed 5 bases, with 7 bases lying between them. As DNA, the CDR3 is TGCAGTGCATGGAGGGAGACCCAGTACTTC. Amino acid sequence: CSAWRETQYF.

This clone was observed a few times. V is TRBV27 and J is TRBJ1-2; 10 bases map to TRBD1. There are 16 residues in the CDR3. The junction had 13 bases not matched to a gene; V was cut back by 5 bases and J by 7 bases. The germline CDR1 and CDR2 sequences are MNHEY and SMNVEV (reference sequence). This CDR3 reads CASSPLRDRGRGGYTF. CDR3 DNA: TGTGCCAGCAGTCCCCTGCGCGACAGGGGGCGGGGTGGCTACACCTTC.

The gene calls are TRBV5-8 and TRBJ2-1; the match to TRBD1 covers 10 bases. Trimming removed 4 bases from V and 7 bases from J; junction bases left unmatched: 8. Looked up from germline, CDR1 is SGHTS and CDR2 is YDEGEE. The CDR3 sequence is 15 residues long. Here the CDR3 DNA reads TGTGCCAGCAGCCAATGGGGACAGGGGAAGAATGAGCAGTTCTTC. It yields the protein CASSQWGQGKNEQFF.

The CDR3 sequence is CASRRGTPGSEKLFF. The CDR3, as DNA: TGTGCCAGCAGACGAGGGACACCCGGCAGTGAAAAACTGTTTTTT. The chain is built from TRBV6-5 and TRBJ1-4; perhaps TRBD1 as D (6 bases). The germline V and J ends were trimmed by 6 bases and 7 bases, with 18 bases remaining between them. The CDR3 spans 15 residues. Germline V gene data show CDR1 as MNHEY and CDR2 as SVGAGI.

The rearrangement joins TRBV7-3 to TRBJ2-3; TRBD2 is a possible D gene (6 bases). The germline V gene has CDR1 SGHTA and CDR2 FQGTGA. The V end was cut by 5 bases, the J end by 6 bases, with 18 bases between. This CDR3 contains 15 residues. The CDR3, as DNA: TGTGCCAGCAGCGTCGTCGGGGGTACGGCGGATACGCAGTATTTT. This encodes CASSVVGGTADTQYF.

The chain joins TRBV29-1 to TRBJ2-7, with a weak D call TRBD1 (5 bases). The V gene lost 8 bases and the J gene lost 3 bases, with 11 bases spanning the gap. This CDR3 contains 11 residues. The germline CDR1 and CDR2 sequences are SQVTM and ANQGSEA. CDR3 DNA: TGCAGCTGCGGACAAAACTACGAGCAGTACTTC. It yields the protein CSCGQNYEQYF.

This chain's CDR3 is CASSEIRQGAYGYTF. The CDR3 DNA follows: TGTGCCAGCAGTGAAATAAGACAGGGGGCCTATGGCTACACCTTC. The chain combines TRBV25-1 with TRBJ1-2; 10 bases map to TRBD1. CDR3 length equals 15 residues. CDR1 and CDR2 from the germline V gene are MGHDK and SYGVNS. V lost 2 bases to trimming and J lost 4 bases; unmatched junction nucleotides: 4.

The chain combines TRBV19 with TRBJ2-4, with a tentative D call TRBD1 (6 bases). There are 12 residues in the CDR3. Germline values: CDR1 LNHDA, CDR2 SQIVND (reference sequence). V lost 5 bases to trimming and J lost 9 bases, with 11 bases between them. CDR3 nucleotides: TGTGCCAGTAGTGAGGGGGTCGGCATTCAGTACTTC. It specifies CASSEGVGIQYF.

The chain recombines TRBV7-2 with TRBJ1-4; D remains unclear. CDR3 length: 12 residues. Germline V CDR1 and CDR2: SGHTA, FQGNSA. The V and J ends lost 4 bases and 8 bases respectively, with 8 bases between them. Written as DNA, the CDR3 is TGTGCCAGCAGCTCCCTCGGGGAAAAACTGTTTTTT. It specifies CASSSLGEKLFF.

The V and J genes are TRBV20-1 and TRBJ1-6; D is unclear. Germline CDR1 is DFQATT and CDR2 is SNEGSKA (reference sequence). V was pared by 3 bases and J by 8 bases, with 11 bases between. The CDR3 consists of 13 residues. CDR3 sequence (DNA): TGCAGTGCTAGTCGAGATACCTATTCACCCCTCCACTTT. It translates to CSASRDTYSPLHF.

The chain couples TRBV4-1 to TRBJ1-5, with TRBD1 as a possible D gene (6 bases). The CDR3 runs 15 residues. The germline V gene has CDR1 MGHRA and CDR2 YSYEKL. Trimming stripped 0 bases from V and 7 bases from J, with 13 bases between. The CDR3 DNA reads as TGCGCCAGCAGCCAAGATACTATTACAGGGCAGCCCCAGCATTTT. Translating gives CASSQDTITGQPQHF.

This chain connects TRBV6-1 to TRBJ2-7; 11 bases agree with TRBD2. Germline V CDR1 and CDR2: MNHNS, SASEGT. The CDR3 contains 16 residues. V gave up 4 bases and J gave up 3 bases; unmatched junction bases: 8. CDR3 sequence (DNA): TGTGCCAGCAGTGCCGGGACTAGCGGACCATTCTACGAGCAGTACTTC. This codes for CASSAGTSGPFYEQYF.

The rearrangement links TRBV7-2 to TRBJ2-2, with TRBD1 matching over 7 bases. Trimming took 0 bases from V and 5 from J; bases not matched to a gene: 6. The CDR3 runs 16 residues. CDR1 SGHTA and CDR2 FQGNSA come from the germline V gene. CDR3 DNA sequence: TGTGCCAGCAGCTTAGCCGCGACAGGGTTGACCGGGGAGCTGTTTTTT. As protein: CASSLAATGLTGELFF.

V usage is TRBV2 and J usage is TRBJ2-3, with 9 bases aligning to TRBD2. Germline lookup yields CDR1 SNHLY and CDR2 FYNNEI. The CDR3 spans 19 residues. V was pared by 4 bases and J by 6 bases, with 20 bases of the junction left unmatched. The DNA of the CDR3 is TGTGCCAGCAGTGTGAGTAGCGGGGGCCATATCGTCGTTTTGGATACGCAGTATTTT. Translating gives CASSVSSGGHIVVLDTQYF.

This clone was counted once. The V call is TRBV6-1, the J call TRBJ2-7; tentatively, D is TRBD2 (6 bases). The length of the CDR3 is 15 residues. Germline loops: CDR1 MNHNS, CDR2 SASEGT. The germline V and J ends were trimmed by 1 base and 5 bases, with 15 bases remaining between them. CDR3: CASSEVAGKVDEQYF. CDR3 DNA: TGTGCCAGCAGTGAAGTTGCGGGGAAGGTCGACGAGCAGTACTTC.

The chain is built from TRBV19 and TRBJ1-6, with TRBD1 as a possible D gene (6 bases). This CDR3 spans 14 amino acids. Germline CDR1 LNHDA, CDR2 SQIVND (reference sequence). Trimming pared 7 bases from V and 8 bases from J, leaving 15 bases between. The CDR3 bases are TGTGCCAGTAAAGACCGACAGGAGGATTCACCCCTCCACTTT. Translation gives CASKDRQEDSPLHF.

The chain carries TRBV19 and TRBJ2-5; 10 nucleotides align to TRBD1. This CDR3 region has 16 residues. The V gene's germline CDR1 is LNHDA and CDR2 SQIVND (reference sequence). Unmatched junction bases numbered 10, after V lost 4 bases and J lost 5 bases. The CDR3 is CASSTPPTGGKETQYF. Here the CDR3 DNA reads TGTGCCAGTAGTACCCCCCCGACAGGGGGCAAGGAGACCCAGTACTTC.